Below, one T cell receptor (beta chain) is given with its context. Cyclophosphamide on days +3 and +4 followed busulfan-fludarabine conditioning and a marrow graft. Clones were sequenced by immunoSEQ multiplex PCR, and TCRdb holds only the in-frame ones, with some missing. The table has 10,000 to 13,000 clones, roughly 86% seen once. The data are from a study of T cells after posttransplantation cyclophosphamide. Germline CDR1 is LGHNT and CDR2 is FRNRAP. The V gene lost 7 bases and the J gene lost 1 base, with 11 bases spanning the gap. The CDR3 loop spans 14 amino acids. This sequence was found in a male patient aged 25-45 years who received an allogeneic stem cell transplant from a related donor, was CMV-positive, and had acute GVHD only. These T cells may partly come from the graft donor. Sequenced material: CD4+ T cells sorted from PBMCs, taken after allogeneic stem cell transplant with posttransplant cyclophosphamide. The rearrangement links TRBV12-5 to TRBJ1-3, with a tentative D call TRBD1 (6 bases). The CDR3 sequence is CASAEQGSGNTIYF. For the CDR3, the DNA is TGTGCTAGTGCCGAACAGGGTTCTGGAAACACCATATATTTT.